The 32 T cell receptor beta chains given below trace back to one sample, sequenced in a study of type 1 and type 2 diabetes patients. Genomic DNA was the PCR template. The TCR beta CDR3 region was amplified using 30 forward and 13 reverse primers. TCRdb analysed the multiplex PCR reads with MiXCR anew, one entry per CDR3 protein. This sample has about 270,000 distinct CDR3 sequences; over 45% occur once, and the top ten carry roughly 13%. Sequencing used peripheral blood mononuclear cells (PBMCs). The receptors stem from a man younger than 35 with type 2 diabetes.

The J gene is TRBJ2-1, the V gene TRBV20-1; D is unresolved. This CDR3 contains 12 residues. The V gene's germline CDR1 is DFQATT and CDR2 SNEGSKA (reference sequence). Deletions cut 1 base from V and 4 bases from J, with 5 bases between. The CDR3 spells CSARVLYNEQFF. In DNA form, the CDR3 reads TGCAGTGCTAGAGTTCTATACAATGAGCAGTTCTTC.

This clonotype was observed a handful of times. The gene calls are TRBV6-1 and TRBJ2-7; D is unresolved. The CDR3 contains 13 residues. Trimming stripped 2 bases from V and 3 bases from J, with 8 bases between. Germline V gene data show CDR1 as MNHNS and CDR2 as SASEGT. This CDR3 is CASSERTRYEQYF. CDR3 DNA: TGTGCCAGCAGTGAAAGGACCCGCTACGAGCAGTACTTC.

In its sample, this clonotype was seen a few times. This chain connects TRBV2 to TRBJ2-7; D tentatively reads TRBD1 or TRBD2 (5 bases each). Germline lookup yields CDR1 SNHLY and CDR2 FYNNEI. Trimming stripped 4 bases from V and 3 bases from J, with 16 bases between. There are 15 residues in the CDR3. CDR3 loop: CASSVMGTRYYEQYF. CDR3 sequence (DNA): TGTGCCAGCAGTGTTATGGGGACGCGTTACTACGAGCAGTACTTC. The full variable domain, with the rest looked up from reference TRBV2 and TRBJ2-7, is EPEVTQTPSHQVTQMGQEVILRCVPISNHLYFYWYRQILGQKVEFLVSFYNNEISEKSEIFDDQFSVERPDGSNFTLKIRSTKLEDSAMYFCASSVMGTRYYEQYFGPGTRLTVT.

This clonotype showed up just a few times. The rearrangement links TRBV19 to TRBJ2-3; D not resolved. Trimming cost V 0 bases and J 6 bases, with 10 bases left between them. CDR1 is LNHDA and CDR2 is SQIVND in the germline V gene (reference sequence). This CDR3 region has 14 residues. The CDR3, as DNA: TGTGCCAGTAGTATAGAGGGTGCTCGGGATACGCAGTATTTT. It translates to CASSIEGARDTQYF.

This clonotype was observed a few times. The chain links TRBV19 to TRBJ1-1; D may be TRBD1 (5 bases). Germline CDR1 LNHDA, CDR2 SQIVND (reference sequence). V was shortened by 3 bases and J by 6 bases, with 11 bases between the two germline ends. CDR3 length: 13 amino acids. The CDR3 bases are TGTGCCAGTAGTATCCTCGAAGGGGCTGAAGCTTTCTTT. This sequence encodes CASSILEGAEAFF.

There are a few counts of this clonotype. The chain combines TRBV6-1 with TRBJ2-3; 11 bases align to TRBD1. The germline CDR1 and CDR2 sequences are MNHNS and SASEGT. Trimming removed 5 bases from V and 6 bases from J; junction bases left unmatched: 7. This CDR3 spans 15 amino acids. In DNA, the CDR3 is TGTGCCAGCAGTCCTGGACAGGGGGCTGAGGATACGCAGTATTTT. This sequence encodes CASSPGQGAEDTQYF.

On this clonotype: A read error may produce the germline difference seen at one junction end. The chain couples TRBV7-3 to TRBJ2-7; 8 bases map to TRBD1. The CDR3 length is 13 residues. Per germline, CDR1 SGHTA and CDR2 FQGTGA. The CDR3 DNA sequence: TGTGCCAGCAGCGTACAGGGGGACGGGGCCCTCCACTTC. Translating it yields CASSVQGDGALHF.

Only a few counts were recorded for this clonotype. The chain is built from TRBV5-1 and TRBJ2-1; D is uncertain. This CDR3 has 13 amino acids. V was trimmed by 5 bases and J by 6 bases, leaving 12 bases between them. Germline-derived CDR1 and CDR2 are SGHRS and YFSETQ. CDR3 DNA sequence: TGCGCCAGCAGTGAGTCGACCGGCAATGAGCAGTTCTTC. Translating gives CASSESTGNEQFF.

This clonotype has only one observation. The CDR3 does not end in the conserved phenylalanine or tryptophan, so this is likely a read error. The chain carries TRBV4-1 and TRBJ1-1; the D is unclear. The V gene's germline CDR1 is MGHRA and CDR2 YSYEKL. The CDR3 covers 15 residues. V was pared by 4 bases and J by 0 bases, with 12 bases between. The CDR3 DNA follows: TGCGCCAGCAGCCCTAGGGAGCTCTTGAACACTGAAGCTTTCTCT. Amino acid sequence: CASSPRELLNTEAFS.

This chain links TRBV19 with TRBJ1-5, with D possibly TRBD1 on 5 matching bases. Trimming removed 9 bases from V and 4 bases from J, with 19 bases in between. The CDR3 length is 15 residues. Germline V CDR1 and CDR2: LNHDA, SQIVND (reference sequence). CDR3: CASPLRARWNQPQHF. As DNA, the CDR3 is TGTGCCAGCCCCCTCAGGGCCAGATGGAATCAGCCCCAGCATTTT.

The J gene is TRBJ1-1, the V gene TRBV6-5, with D unresolved. Looked up from germline, CDR1 is MNHEY and CDR2 is SVGAGI. Trimming took off 6 bases at V and 3 bases at J, with 14 bases between the two ends. There are 14 residues in the CDR3. The CDR3 DNA is TGTGCCAGCAGAGAAGGTATAGCGTACACTGAAGCTTTCTTT. This translates into CASREGIAYTEAFF.

The rearrangement links TRBV6-8 to TRBJ1-1, with D unclear. The ends were cut back, 7 bases at V and 1 base at J, with 13 bases in the middle. This CDR3 region has 14 residues. Looked up from germline, CDR1 is MNHGY and CDR2 is SAAAGT. The CDR3, as DNA: TGTGCCAGCATACGTGCATACCCGAACACTGAAGCTTTCTTT. This translates into CASIRAYPNTEAFF.

V gene TRBV6-5 combines with J gene TRBJ1-1, with D perhaps matching TRBD1 (5 bases). CDR1 MNHEY and CDR2 SVGAGI come from the germline V gene. The V and J ends lost 7 bases and 1 base respectively, with 13 bases between them. CDR3 length: 14 amino acids. In DNA form, the CDR3 reads TGTGCCAGCACAGACAGCTTAGGGAACACTGAAGCTTTCTTT. Its protein product is CASTDSLGNTEAFF.

Only a few counts were recorded for this clonotype. The V call is TRBV19, the J call TRBJ2-2; 9 nucleotides align to TRBD1. The CDR3 is 15 residues long. Germline CDR1 LNHDA, CDR2 SQIVND (reference sequence). With V trimmed by 6 bases and J by 7 bases, 9 bases remained unmatched. CDR3 bases: TGTGCCAGTAGCCATGGGACAGGGTCCGGCGGGGAGCTGTTTTTT. This translates into CASSHGTGSGGELFF.

Points on this clonotype: A read error may produce the germline difference seen at one junction end. The V and J genes are TRBV2 and TRBJ2-1, with 9 positions matching TRBD1. CDR1 and CDR2 (germline): SNHLY, FYNNEI. This CDR3 is 15 amino acids long. The chain's CDR3 is CASSHGDRDGNEQFF. As DNA, the CDR3 is TGCGCCAGCAGCCATGGGGACAGGGACGGCAATGAGCAGTTCTTC.

This clonotype was seen only a few times. The V gene is TRBV6-4, the J gene TRBJ2-7; D uncertain. Looked up from germline, CDR1 is MRHNA and CDR2 is SNTAGT. The CDR3 loop spans 13 amino acids. The V and J ends lost 2 bases and 3 bases respectively, with 8 bases between them. CDR3 protein: CASSDPDRYEQYF. CDR3 coding DNA: TGTGCCAGCAGTGACCCCGACCGCTACGAGCAGTACTTC.

This clonotype came up a few times. The J gene is TRBJ2-1, the V gene TRBV5-1; the D is unclear. The length of the CDR3 is 14 residues. Germline-derived CDR1 and CDR2 are SGHRS and YFSETQ. Trimming removed 0 bases from V and 7 bases from J, with 11 bases in between. Here the CDR3 reads CASSLATIGNEQFF. DNA for the CDR3: TGCGCCAGCAGCTTGGCCACCATAGGTAATGAGCAGTTCTTC. Filled out from reference TRBV5-1 and TRBJ2-1, the complete variable domain reads KAGVTQTPRYLIKTRGQQVTLSCSPISGHRSVSWYQQTPGQGLQFLFEYFSETQRNKGNFPGRFSGRQFSNSRSEMNVSTLELGDSALYLCASSLATIGNEQFFGPGTRLTVL.

The table lists this clonotype with a count of one. Here the CDR3 omits its conserved ending phenylalanine or tryptophan, so a read error is the likely source. V gene TRBV12-3 or TRBV12-4 combines with J gene TRBJ1-1; maybe TRBD1 (6 bases). This CDR3 is built from 13 residues. The CDR3 nucleotides are TGTGCCAGAAGTTTTCGCAGGGGAACTGAAGCTTTCTTA. Protein product: CARSFRRGTEAFL.

This chain uses TRBV10-3 with TRBJ2-5; the match to TRBD1 covers 7 bases. The CDR3 contains 15 residues. Germline-derived CDR1 and CDR2 are ENHRY and SYGVKD. Trimming took 5 bases from V and 0 from J; bases not matched to a gene: 6. The CDR3 nucleotides read TGTGCCATCAGTAAGGACGACAGGGACCAAGAGACCCAGTACTTC. It yields the protein CAISKDDRDQETQYF.

This chain links TRBV7-8 with TRBJ1-1; no firm D call. Germline values: CDR1 SGHVS, CDR2 FQNEAQ. The CDR3 contains 11 residues. V shed 2 bases and J shed 5 bases, with 3 bases lying between them. Here the CDR3 reads CASSLKTEAFF. CDR3 coding DNA: TGTGCCAGCAGCTTAAAAACTGAAGCTTTCTTT.

In regard to this clonotype: The missing conserved phenylalanine or tryptophan at the end of this CDR3 makes a read error likely. This chain connects TRBV20-1 to TRBJ2-7, with 9 bases identical to TRBD1. Trimming took 5 bases from V and 4 from J; bases not matched to a gene: 15. The CDR3 length is 16 residues. CDR1 and CDR2 (germline): DFQATT, SNEGSKA (reference sequence). The CDR3 DNA reads TGCAGTGCTGCCCGCCCGGACAGGGGAATGCCATACGAGCAGTACCTC. Protein: CSAARPDRGMPYEQYL.

The rearrangement joins TRBV10-2 to TRBJ2-7; TRBD2 matches at 9 bases. The ends lost 4 bases at V and 6 bases at J; junction bases unmatched: 19. The CDR3 runs 18 residues. In germline, CDR1 is WSHSY, CDR2 SAAADI. CDR3 loop: CASSGASSSGATTCEQYF. The CDR3, as DNA: TGCGCCAGCAGTGGTGCTTCCTCTAGCGGGGCGACCACCTGCGAGCAGTACTTC.

This chain uses TRBV10-2 with TRBJ1-1; 9 positions match TRBD1. CDR3 length: 13 amino acids. The germline gives CDR1 WSHSY, CDR2 SAAADI. With V trimmed by 6 bases and J by 6 bases, 5 bases remained unmatched. CDR3 sequence: CASRQGAGAEAFF. CDR3 in DNA: TGCGCCAGCAGACAGGGGGCAGGGGCTGAAGCTTTCTTT.

This chain links TRBV9 with TRBJ2-2; 7 bases are shared with TRBD2. In germline, CDR1 is SGDLS, CDR2 YYNGEE. The CDR3 extends over 16 amino acids. V dropped 0 bases and J dropped 5; count of bases not matched to a gene: 7. The CDR3 bases are TGTGCCAGCAGCGTAGTACCGGAGGGAGGGACCGGGGAGCTGTTTTTT. As protein: CASSVVPEGGTGELFF.

The genes are TRBV20-1 and TRBJ2-1; no clear D gene. The CDR3 sequence is 11 residues long. The V gene lost 6 bases and the J gene lost 6 bases, with 9 bases spanning the gap. Germline V gene lookup returns CDR1 DFQATT and CDR2 SNEGSKA (reference sequence). CDR3 sequence: CSADLGNEQFF. The DNA of the CDR3 is TGCAGTGCGGACCTAGGCAATGAGCAGTTCTTC.

The J gene is TRBJ2-1, the V gene TRBV7-2; 7 bases are shared with TRBD1. Germline CDR1 reads SGHTA; CDR2 reads FQGNSA. This CDR3 contains 14 residues. The junction had 8 bases not matched to a gene; V was cut back by 8 bases and J by 4 bases. CDR3 in amino acids: CASHRTGSYNEQFF. Here the CDR3 DNA reads TGTGCCAGCCACAGGACAGGCTCTTACAATGAGCAGTTCTTC.

The gene calls are TRBV9 and TRBJ2-7; 9 positions agree with TRBD1. The J call may be incorrect, as the DNA end agrees better with TRBJ2-1. The CDR3 has 14 amino acids. Germline CDR1 and CDR2: SGDLS and YYNGEE. As DNA, the CDR3 is TGTGCCAGCAGCCCCGGGACAGGGCGCAATGAGCAGTTCTTC. The encoded protein is CASSPGTGRNEQFF.

This clonotype showed up just a few times. The CDR3, as DNA: TGTGCCAGCAGCGCAGGGTTCGAGCAGTACTTC. Translating it yields CASSAGFEQYF. This chain links TRBV28 with TRBJ2-7, with TRBD1 as a possible D gene (5 bases). Germline V gene data show CDR1 as MDHEN and CDR2 as SYDVKM. Trimming stripped 6 bases from V and 6 bases from J, with 9 bases between. This CDR3 contains 11 residues.

V is TRBV27 and J is TRBJ2-7, with 7 bases aligning to TRBD1. V trimming: 6 bases; J trimming: 3 bases; junction bases outside the gene matches: 8. There are 14 residues in the CDR3. Germline V gene lookup returns CDR1 MNHEY and CDR2 SMNVEV (reference sequence). The CDR3: CASSRTGDFYEQYF. CDR3 sequence (DNA): TGTGCCAGCAGCAGGACAGGAGACTTCTACGAGCAGTACTTC.

This clonotype has just one count. The chain employs TRBV27 and TRBJ2-7; D ambiguous. Between the trimmed V and J ends, which lost 2 bases and 4 bases, there was a span of 21 bases. CDR1 is MNHEY and CDR2 is SMNVEV in the germline V gene (reference sequence). CDR3 size: 17 residues. CDR3 in DNA: TGTGCCAGCAGTTTAAGTTGGAATGTGGCTGTTGGTTACGAGCAGTACTTC. Translating it yields CASSLSWNVAVGYEQYF.

This clonotype was observed a handful of times. V gene TRBV12-5 combines with J gene TRBJ1-1; 7 nucleotides line up with TRBD1. Losses at the gene ends were 6 bases for V and 3 bases for J; bases not matched to a gene: 10. CDR3 length: 15 amino acids. Germline V CDR1 and CDR2: LGHNT, FRNRAP. CDR3 sequence reads: CASGRHLGTDTEAFF. As DNA, the CDR3 is TGTGCTAGTGGCCGGCACCTAGGGACAGACACTGAAGCTTTCTTT.

The V gene is TRBV18, the J gene TRBJ1-6, with unresolved D. CDR1 and CDR2 from the germline V gene are KGHSH and LQKENI. This CDR3 region has 14 residues. The ends were cut back, 3 bases at V and 8 bases at J, with 11 bases in the middle. The CDR3 bases are TGTGCCAGCTCACCGACCCTACGGGATTCACCCCTCCACTTT. Translated, it gives CASSPTLRDSPLHF.